The rows below give T cell receptor beta chains drawn from one sample of a study of human versus mouse CDR3 diversity and MHC coevolution. Method: immunoSEQ multiplex PCR; TCRdb's copy keeps in-frame clones and lacks some. The sample has fewer than 100,000 clones, 85% to 95% seen once. The sequenced sample was naive CD4+ T cells from blood. These receptors came from a person aged 25 to 69 in good health. CDR3s include the opening cysteine and the closing phenylalanine or tryptophan. The order of the fields is CDR3 DNA, CDR3 protein, D gene, V gene, J gene, clone size. A D gene is named only where the DNA matches it firmly. The size entry is marked missing in some rows and otherwise reads once, few, many or a size class.

CDR3 DNA: TGTGCCAGCAGCTTAGCTAGCGGAACCACAGATACGCAGTATTTT; CDR3 protein: CASSLASGTTDTQYF; D gene: .; V gene: TRBV7-2; J gene: TRBJ2-3; clone size: .
CDR3 DNA: TGCGCCAGCAGCCAAGCTTCTCACGGGGGAAGGGAAAAACTGTTTTTT; CDR3 protein: CASSQASHGGREKLFF; D gene: .; V gene: TRBV4-3; J gene: TRBJ1-4; clone size: .
CDR3 DNA: TGTGCCAGCTCCACCATTGGGGGCGGCACAGATACGCAGTATTTT; CDR3 protein: CASSTIGGGTDTQYF; D gene: .; V gene: TRBV18; J gene: TRBJ2-3; clone size: .
CDR3 DNA: TGTGCCAGCAGCGTAGGAGGCGGGGGCGCGGGAGATACGCAGTATTTT; CDR3 protein: CASSVGGGGAGDTQYF; D gene: .; V gene: TRBV9; J gene: TRBJ2-3; clone size: .
CDR3 DNA: TGCAGCGCCGGAGGGGTTACGCAGTATTTT; CDR3 protein: CSAGGVTQYF; D gene: .; V gene: TRBV29-1; J gene: TRBJ2-3; clone size: .
CDR3 DNA: TGTGCCAGCAGCTTGGGACAGGCACCCTCACCCCTCCACTTT; CDR3 protein: CASSLGQAPSPLHF; D gene: TRBD1; V gene: TRBV7-3; J gene: TRBJ1-6; clone size: .
CDR3 DNA: TGTGCCAGCAGCCCCCAGCGGGAACGAGAGACCCAGTACTTC; CDR3 protein: CASSPQRERETQYF; D gene: TRBD2; V gene: TRBV27; J gene: TRBJ2-5; clone size: .
CDR3 DNA: TGCGCCAGCAGCTCGACAGGGTTGGAGACCCAGTACTTC; CDR3 protein: CASSSTGLETQYF; D gene: TRBD1; V gene: TRBV5-1; J gene: TRBJ2-5; clone size: once
CDR3 DNA: TGTGCCAGCAGCTTCTCCTCGACTAGCGGGAGTGAGACCCAGTACTTC; CDR3 protein: CASSFSSTSGSETQYF; D gene: TRBD2; V gene: TRBV7-9; J gene: TRBJ2-5; clone size: .
CDR3 DNA: TGTGCCAGCAGCGTAGCTAGCGGTTCCTACGAGCAGTACTTC; CDR3 protein: CASSVASGSYEQYF; D gene: TRBD2; V gene: TRBV9; J gene: TRBJ2-7; clone size: .
CDR3 DNA: TGTGCCAGCAGCCTGACAGGGGGAGTTGGCTACACCTTC; CDR3 protein: CASSLTGGVGYTF; D gene: TRBD1; V gene: TRBV7-2; J gene: TRBJ1-2; clone size: .
CDR3 DNA: TGTGCCAGCTACTCGATCGCGCCGTACGAGCAGTACTTC; CDR3 protein: CASYSIAPYEQYF; D gene: .; V gene: TRBV6-5; J gene: TRBJ2-7; clone size: .
CDR3 DNA: TGTGCCAGCAGCGCCACAGGGTTTGGGTATGGCTACACCTTC; CDR3 protein: CASSATGFGYGYTF; D gene: .; V gene: TRBV7-2; J gene: TRBJ1-2; clone size: .
CDR3 DNA: TGCGCCAGCAGCTTAGCTTCGACAGGGAGTGGCTACACCTTC; CDR3 protein: CASSLASTGSGYTF; D gene: TRBD1; V gene: TRBV5-1; J gene: TRBJ1-2; clone size: .
CDR3 DNA: TGTGCCAGGGACAGGGTGGGCTATGGCTACACCTTC; CDR3 protein: CARDRVGYGYTF; D gene: TRBD1; V gene: TRBV30; J gene: TRBJ1-2; clone size: .
CDR3 DNA: TGTGCCAGCAGCTTAGCGCTGGCTAGCGGGCGCACAGATACGCAGTATTTT; CDR3 protein: CASSLALASGRTDTQYF; D gene: TRBD2; V gene: TRBV7-2; J gene: TRBJ2-3; clone size: .
CDR3 DNA: TGCGCCAGCAGCTTCGGAGTTGGGATAGCGGACAATGAGCAGTTCTTC; CDR3 protein: CASSFGVGIADNEQFF; D gene: .; V gene: TRBV5-1; J gene: TRBJ2-1; clone size: .
CDR3 DNA: TGTGCCAGCAGCTTTAATCTCGCGGAGGCAGATACGCAGTATTTT; CDR3 protein: CASSFNLAEADTQYF; D gene: .; V gene: TRBV11-3; J gene: TRBJ2-3; clone size: .
CDR3 DNA: TGTGCCAGCAGTCAAAGCGATAACGGGGCCTACGAGCAGTACTTC; CDR3 protein: CASSQSDNGAYEQYF; D gene: .; V gene: TRBV27; J gene: TRBJ2-7; clone size: .
CDR3 DNA: TGTGCCAGCAGCCCCAACCCCCAGGACACACATGGCTACACCTTC; CDR3 protein: CASSPNPQDTHGYTF; D gene: .; V gene: TRBV9; J gene: TRBJ1-2; clone size: .
CDR3 DNA: TGTGCCAGCAGCTTCGCAGGGGCAATTAGCTACGAGCAGTACTTC; CDR3 protein: CASSFAGAISYEQYF; D gene: .; V gene: TRBV7-8; J gene: TRBJ2-7; clone size: .
CDR3 DNA: TGTGCCAGCAGTCAGGGGGGTACCAATGAGCAGTTCTTC; CDR3 protein: CASSQGGTNEQFF; D gene: .; V gene: TRBV28; J gene: TRBJ2-1; clone size: .
CDR3 DNA: TGTGCCAGCAGTCCTATAGCGGGATCCAATGAGCAGTTCTTC; CDR3 protein: CASSPIAGSNEQFF; D gene: TRBD2; V gene: TRBV27; J gene: TRBJ2-1; clone size: .
CDR3 DNA: TGTGCCAGCAGTTACAGGGGGCTGTACAATGAGCAGTTCTTC; CDR3 protein: CASSYRGLYNEQFF; D gene: TRBD1; V gene: TRBV6-5; J gene: TRBJ2-1; clone size: .
CDR3 DNA: TGTGCCAGCAGTTTTGGGGTAGGGGGGGTCGAGAACACGTGGGGCTACACCTTC; CDR3 protein: CASSFGVGGVENTWGYTF; D gene: .; V gene: TRBV27; J gene: TRBJ1-2; clone size: once
CDR3 DNA: TGCGCCAGCACGGGTCTGAGGGTCACAGATACGCAGTATTTT; CDR3 protein: CASTGLRVTDTQYF; D gene: .; V gene: TRBV10-1; J gene: TRBJ2-3; clone size: .
CDR3 DNA: TGTGCCAGCAGGCTCGGGGGGGCCGGGAATGAGCAGTTCTTC; CDR3 protein: CASRLGGAGNEQFF; D gene: TRBD2; V gene: TRBV28; J gene: TRBJ2-1; clone size: .
CDR3 DNA: TGTGCCAGCAGCTTAGCCCCCGGAGAGACCCAGTACTTC; CDR3 protein: CASSLAPGETQYF; D gene: .; V gene: TRBV7-2; J gene: TRBJ2-5; clone size: .
CDR3 DNA: TGCGCCAGCAGCTTGAGCACCTCCTACAATGAGCAGTTCTTC; CDR3 protein: CASSLSTSYNEQFF; D gene: .; V gene: TRBV5-1; J gene: TRBJ2-1; clone size: .
CDR3 DNA: TGTGCCAGCAGCTCTTCGACTAGCGGGGTTACCTACGAGCAGTACTTC; CDR3 protein: CASSSSTSGVTYEQYF; D gene: TRBD2; V gene: TRBV7-9; J gene: TRBJ2-7; clone size: .
CDR3 DNA: TGTGCCAGCAGCACTAACCCCGACAGGGGAGGATCACCCCTCCACTTT; CDR3 protein: CASSTNPDRGGSPLHF; D gene: TRBD1; V gene: TRBV7-9; J gene: TRBJ1-6; clone size: .
CDR3 DNA: TGCGCCAGCAGCGGCGGAGGGCCTTACAATGAGCAGTTCTTC; CDR3 protein: CASSGGGPYNEQFF; D gene: .; V gene: TRBV5-1; J gene: TRBJ2-1; clone size: .
CDR3 DNA: TGTGCCAGTAATAAGACGCCGGGACAGGGGAACGGGGAGCTGTTTTTT; CDR3 protein: CASNKTPGQGNGELFF; D gene: TRBD1; V gene: TRBV19; J gene: TRBJ2-2; clone size: .
CDR3 DNA: TGTGCCAGCAGCTTAGGGCGGGCCAGGGAGCAGTTCTTC; CDR3 protein: CASSLGRAREQFF; D gene: .; V gene: TRBV7-2; J gene: TRBJ2-1; clone size: .
CDR3 DNA: TGTGCCAGCTCACCACCAAGCCTAGCGGGAAGCACAGATACGCAGTATTTT; CDR3 protein: CASSPPSLAGSTDTQYF; D gene: TRBD2; V gene: TRBV18; J gene: TRBJ2-3; clone size: .
CDR3 DNA: TGCGCCAGCAGCCGGGACAGGGTGAATTCACCCCTCCACTTT; CDR3 protein: CASSRDRVNSPLHF; D gene: TRBD1; V gene: TRBV5-1; J gene: TRBJ1-6; clone size: .
CDR3 DNA: TGTGCCAGCAGTTTATTTAGGCAGGGACAATCACCCCTCCACTTT; CDR3 protein: CASSLFRQGQSPLHF; D gene: .; V gene: TRBV28; J gene: TRBJ1-6; clone size: .
CDR3 DNA: TGTGCCAGCAGCCCTTACGGGGGGGACACTGAAGCTTTCTTT; CDR3 protein: CASSPYGGDTEAFF; D gene: .; V gene: TRBV5-6; J gene: TRBJ1-1; clone size: .
CDR3 DNA: TGTGCCAGCTCACCCATCGGGGAGACCCAGTACTTC; CDR3 protein: CASSPIGETQYF; D gene: .; V gene: TRBV18; J gene: TRBJ2-5; clone size: .
CDR3 DNA: TGTGCCAGCCTGAGACAGGGGTCCAACTATGGCTACACCTTC; CDR3 protein: CASLRQGSNYGYTF; D gene: TRBD1; V gene: TRBV28; J gene: TRBJ1-2; clone size: .
CDR3 DNA: TGTGCCAGCAGTTCCCGAGACAGGGACGAGCAGTACTTC; CDR3 protein: CASSSRDRDEQYF; D gene: TRBD1; V gene: TRBV6-5; J gene: TRBJ2-7; clone size: .
CDR3 DNA: TGTGCCAGCAGTGTACAGGGGGCCAGGACGAATTGCTTC; CDR3 protein: CASSVQGARTNCF; D gene: TRBD1; V gene: TRBV2; J gene: TRBJ2-7; clone size: .
CDR3 DNA: TGTGCCTGGAGTCGCCCAACTGATACGCAGTATTTT; CDR3 protein: CAWSRPTDTQYF; D gene: .; V gene: TRBV30; J gene: TRBJ2-3; clone size: .
CDR3 DNA: TGTGCCACCACCGAGGCTTCCTACGAGCAGTACTTC; CDR3 protein: CATTEASYEQYF; D gene: .; V gene: TRBV7-8; J gene: TRBJ2-7; clone size: .
CDR3 DNA: TGTGCCAGCAGCTTAAACTACCCCAAAAACATTCAGTACTTC; CDR3 protein: CASSLNYPKNIQYF; D gene: .; V gene: TRBV7-3; J gene: TRBJ2-4; clone size: .
CDR3 DNA: TGTGCCAGCACCCAGGCCTCCTACAATGAGCAGTTCTTC; CDR3 protein: CASTQASYNEQFF; D gene: .; V gene: TRBV6-6; J gene: TRBJ2-1; clone size: .
CDR3 DNA: TGTGCCAGCAGCGTAGTAGGGGCGAACACAGATACGCAGTATTTT; CDR3 protein: CASSVVGANTDTQYF; D gene: .; V gene: TRBV9; J gene: TRBJ2-3; clone size: .
CDR3 DNA: TGTGCCAGCAGCATACTACTAGCGGGGGGAACCTACGAGCAGTACTTC; CDR3 protein: CASSILLAGGTYEQYF; D gene: TRBD2; V gene: TRBV7-2; J gene: TRBJ2-7; clone size: .
CDR3 DNA: TGTGCCAGCAGCCCCTGGGTTTCCGGGTTGGGCGAGCAGTACTTC; CDR3 protein: CASSPWVSGLGEQYF; D gene: .; V gene: TRBV28; J gene: TRBJ2-7; clone size: .
CDR3 DNA: TGTGCCAGCAGCCCAGCCGGAGGGAGAGCTTTCTTT; CDR3 protein: CASSPAGGRAFF; D gene: .; V gene: TRBV5-6; J gene: TRBJ1-1; clone size: .
CDR3 DNA: TGTGCCAGTAGTATTGTCGGATCAGGGGAACCTGAAGCTTTCTTT; CDR3 protein: CASSIVGSGEPEAFF; D gene: .; V gene: TRBV19; J gene: TRBJ1-1; clone size: .
CDR3 DNA: TGTGCCAGCAGCTTAGACGGGACAGGGTTACCCTACGAGCAGTACTTC; CDR3 protein: CASSLDGTGLPYEQYF; D gene: TRBD1; V gene: TRBV7-2; J gene: TRBJ2-7; clone size: .
CDR3 DNA: TGTGCCAGCAGCTTAGTTTTGCTAGCGGGAGAGTTCGATGAGCAGTTCTTC; CDR3 protein: CASSLVLLAGEFDEQFF; D gene: TRBD2; V gene: TRBV11-2; J gene: TRBJ2-1; clone size: once